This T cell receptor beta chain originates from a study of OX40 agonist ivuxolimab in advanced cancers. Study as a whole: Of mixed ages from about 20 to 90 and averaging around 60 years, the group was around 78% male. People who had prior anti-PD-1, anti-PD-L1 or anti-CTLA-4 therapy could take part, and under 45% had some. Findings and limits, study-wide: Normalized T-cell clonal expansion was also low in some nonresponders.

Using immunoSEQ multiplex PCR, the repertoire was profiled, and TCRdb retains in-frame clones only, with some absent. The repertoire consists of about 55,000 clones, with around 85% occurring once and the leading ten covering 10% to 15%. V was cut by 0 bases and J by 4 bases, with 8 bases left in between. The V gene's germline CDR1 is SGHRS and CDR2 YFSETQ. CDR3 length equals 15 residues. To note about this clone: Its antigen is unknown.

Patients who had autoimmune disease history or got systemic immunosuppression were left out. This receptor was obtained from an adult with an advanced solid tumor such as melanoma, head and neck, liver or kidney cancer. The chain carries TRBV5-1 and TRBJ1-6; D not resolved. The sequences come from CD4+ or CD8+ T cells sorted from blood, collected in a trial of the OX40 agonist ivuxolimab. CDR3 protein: CASSLGRWYNSPLHF. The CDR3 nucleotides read TGCGCCAGCAGCTTGGGACGCTGGTATAATTCACCCCTCCACTTT.